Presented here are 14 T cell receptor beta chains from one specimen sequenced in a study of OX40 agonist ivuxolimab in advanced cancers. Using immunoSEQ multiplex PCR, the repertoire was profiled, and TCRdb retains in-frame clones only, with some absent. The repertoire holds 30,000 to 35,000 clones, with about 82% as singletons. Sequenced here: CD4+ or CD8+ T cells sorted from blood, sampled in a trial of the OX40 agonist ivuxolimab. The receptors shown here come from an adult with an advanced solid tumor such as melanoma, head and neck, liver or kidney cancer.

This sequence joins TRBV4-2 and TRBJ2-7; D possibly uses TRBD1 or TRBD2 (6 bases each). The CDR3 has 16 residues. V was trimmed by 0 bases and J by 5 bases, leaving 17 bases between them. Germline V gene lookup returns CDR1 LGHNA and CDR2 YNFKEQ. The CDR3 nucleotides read TGTGCCAGCAGCCAAGATTTCGGGGGCCCCTGGGACGAGCAGTACTTC. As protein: CASSQDFGGPWDEQYF.

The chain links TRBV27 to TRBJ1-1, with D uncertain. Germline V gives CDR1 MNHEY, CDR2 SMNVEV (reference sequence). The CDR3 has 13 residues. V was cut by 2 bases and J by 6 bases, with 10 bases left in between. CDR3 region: CASSLGLEPEAFF. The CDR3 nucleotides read TGTGCCAGCAGTTTAGGCCTGGAACCTGAAGCTTTCTTT.

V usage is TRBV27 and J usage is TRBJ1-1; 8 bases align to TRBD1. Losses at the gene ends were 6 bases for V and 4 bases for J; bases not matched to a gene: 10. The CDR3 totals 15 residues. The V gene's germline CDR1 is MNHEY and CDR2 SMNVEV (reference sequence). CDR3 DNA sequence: TGTGCCAGCAGCCTAGACAGGGGATTAGGCACTGAAGCTTTCTTT. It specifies CASSLDRGLGTEAFF.

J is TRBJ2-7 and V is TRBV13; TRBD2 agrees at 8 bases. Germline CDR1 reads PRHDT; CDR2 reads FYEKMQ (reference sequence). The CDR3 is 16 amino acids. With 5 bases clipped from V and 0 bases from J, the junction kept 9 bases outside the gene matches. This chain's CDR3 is CASSAWGGGNSYEQYF. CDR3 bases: TGTGCCAGCAGCGCATGGGGCGGGGGGAACTCCTACGAGCAGTACTTC.

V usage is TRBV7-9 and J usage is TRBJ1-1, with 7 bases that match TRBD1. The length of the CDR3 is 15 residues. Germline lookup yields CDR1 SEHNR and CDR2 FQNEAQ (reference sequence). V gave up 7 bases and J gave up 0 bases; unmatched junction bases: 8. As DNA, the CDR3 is TGTGCCAGCAACATCCCCAGGGGGTTGAACACTGAAGCTTTCTTT. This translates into CASNIPRGLNTEAFF.

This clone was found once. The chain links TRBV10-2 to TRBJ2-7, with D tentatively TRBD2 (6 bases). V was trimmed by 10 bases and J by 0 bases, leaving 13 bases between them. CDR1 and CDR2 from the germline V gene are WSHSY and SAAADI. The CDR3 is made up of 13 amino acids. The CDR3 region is CATTGLHSYEQYF. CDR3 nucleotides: TGCGCCACAACGGGACTCCACTCCTACGAGCAGTACTTC.

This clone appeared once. Here the CDR3 reads CASSEHRGGTTNEKLFF. The CDR3 nucleotides are TGTGCCAGCAGTGAACATCGGGGGGGCACAACTAATGAAAAACTGTTTTTT. This chain links TRBV6-1 with TRBJ1-4; D may be TRBD1 (6 bases). V dropped 2 bases and J dropped 0 bases, with 13 bases sitting between them. This CDR3 spans 17 amino acids. CDR1 and CDR2 from the germline V gene are MNHNS and SASEGT.

The CDR3 DNA reads as TGTGCCAGCAGTGAAGGAAGGACAGGGGTTTACACTGAAGCTTTCTTT. Amino acids: CASSEGRTGVYTEAFF. The rearrangement links TRBV6-1 to TRBJ1-1; 9 bases line up with TRBD1. Germline CDR1 MNHNS, CDR2 SASEGT. CDR3 length equals 16 residues. J gave up 3 bases and V 1 base, and 6 bases lay outside the gene matches.

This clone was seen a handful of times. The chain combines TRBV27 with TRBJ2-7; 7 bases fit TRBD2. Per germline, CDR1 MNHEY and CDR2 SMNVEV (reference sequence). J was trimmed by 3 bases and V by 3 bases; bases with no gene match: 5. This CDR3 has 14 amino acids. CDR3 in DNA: TGTGCCAGCAGTTTTGGGGGGGGGATCTACGAGCAGTACTTC. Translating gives CASSFGGGIYEQYF.

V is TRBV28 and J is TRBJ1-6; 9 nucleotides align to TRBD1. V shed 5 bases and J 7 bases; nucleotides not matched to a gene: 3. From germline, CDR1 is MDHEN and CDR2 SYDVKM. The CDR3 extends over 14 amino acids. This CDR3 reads CASSVDRGNSPLHF. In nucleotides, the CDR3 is TGTGCCAGCAGTGTGGACAGGGGAAATTCACCCCTCCACTTT. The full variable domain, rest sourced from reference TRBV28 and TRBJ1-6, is DVKVTQSSRYLVKRTGEKVFLECVQDMDHENMFWYRQDPGLGLRLIYFSYDVKMKEKGDIPEGYSVSREKKERFSLILESASTNQTSMYLCASSVDRGNSPLHFGNGTRLTVT.

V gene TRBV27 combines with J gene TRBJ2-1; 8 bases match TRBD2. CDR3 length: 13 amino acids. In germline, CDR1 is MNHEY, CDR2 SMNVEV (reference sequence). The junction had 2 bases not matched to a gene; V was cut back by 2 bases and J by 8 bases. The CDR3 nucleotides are TGTGCCAGCAGTTTAGTCGGGGGGGATGAGCAGTTCTTC. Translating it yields CASSLVGGDEQFF.

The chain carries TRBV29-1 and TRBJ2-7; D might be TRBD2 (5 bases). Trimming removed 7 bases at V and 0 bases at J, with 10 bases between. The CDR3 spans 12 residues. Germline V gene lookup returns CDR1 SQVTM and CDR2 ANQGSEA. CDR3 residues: CSAAGVSYEQYF. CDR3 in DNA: TGCAGCGCTGCGGGCGTCTCCTACGAGCAGTACTTC.

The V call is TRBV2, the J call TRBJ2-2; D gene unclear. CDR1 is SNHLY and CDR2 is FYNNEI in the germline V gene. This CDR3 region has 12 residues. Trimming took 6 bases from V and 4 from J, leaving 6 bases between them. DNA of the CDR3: TGTGCCAGCAGCCTCCCCACCGGGGAGCTGTTTTTT. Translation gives CASSLPTGELFF.

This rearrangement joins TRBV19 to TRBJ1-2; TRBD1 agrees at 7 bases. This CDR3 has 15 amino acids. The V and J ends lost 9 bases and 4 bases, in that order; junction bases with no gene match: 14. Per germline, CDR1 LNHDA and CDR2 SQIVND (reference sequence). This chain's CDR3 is CASRWGQRDPYGYTF. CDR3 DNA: TGTGCCAGCCGTTGGGGACAGCGGGACCCCTATGGCTACACCTTC.